This is a list of T cell receptor beta chains from one sample in a study of cytomegalovirus exposure and HLA in healthy donors. Using immunoSEQ multiplex PCR, the repertoire was profiled, and TCRdb retains in-frame clones only, with some absent. The table includes about 150,000 clones, 80% detected once. The sequencing sample was made of PBMCs. These receptors were taken from a man in his thirties or forties in good health and CMV-seronegative. The CDR3 runs from the conserved cysteine through the conserved F or W. D genes are given only for firm matches. Where a row states a size, it is once, few, many or the class of an expanded clone; other rows omit it.

clone_size: once; v_call: TRBV28; d_call: .; j_call: TRBJ1-3; cdr3_aa: CASTSGGNTIYF; cdr3_nt: TGTGCCAGCACCTCGGGAGGAAACACCATATATTTT
clone_size: .; v_call: TRBV13; d_call: TRBD2; j_call: TRBJ2-7; cdr3_aa: CASSMGLGEVEQYF; cdr3_nt: TGTGCCAGCAGCATGGGACTAGGAGAGGTCGAGCAGTACTTC
clone_size: .; v_call: TRBV19; d_call: .; j_call: TRBJ1-2; cdr3_aa: CASSTAPVRNYGYTF; cdr3_nt: TGTGCCAGTAGTACCGCCCCGGTCAGGAACTATGGCTACACCTTC
clone_size: .; v_call: TRBV19; d_call: .; j_call: TRBJ1-5; cdr3_aa: CASSMEGRSNQPQHF; cdr3_nt: TGTGCCAGTAGTATGGAGGGGAGAAGCAATCAGCCCCAGCATTTT
clone_size: .; v_call: TRBV15; d_call: .; j_call: TRBJ1-3; cdr3_aa: CATSRAGGGNTIYF; cdr3_nt: TGTGCCACCAGCAGAGCCGGGGGTGGAAACACCATATATTTT
clone_size: few; v_call: TRBV10-3; d_call: .; j_call: TRBJ2-5; cdr3_aa: CAISDATETQYF; cdr3_nt: TGTGCCATCAGTGATGCTACCGAGACCCAGTACTTC
clone_size: .; v_call: TRBV14; d_call: .; j_call: TRBJ2-2; cdr3_aa: CASSQDSTRLFF; cdr3_nt: TGTGCCAGCAGCCAAGACTCCACAAGGCTGTTTTTT
clone_size: .; v_call: TRBV10-1; d_call: .; j_call: TRBJ2-7; cdr3_aa: CASSDSVHHEQYF; cdr3_nt: TGCGCCAGCAGTGATTCGGTCCATCACGAGCAGTACTTC
clone_size: few; v_call: TRBV4-3; d_call: .; j_call: TRBJ2-5; cdr3_aa: CASSQDGRLGAETQYF; cdr3_nt: TGCGCCAGCAGCCAAGATGGGAGACTAGGGGCCGAGACCCAGTACTTC
clone_size: once; v_call: TRBV7-6; d_call: .; j_call: TRBJ2-5; cdr3_aa: CASSLFGTVVETQYF; cdr3_nt: TGTGCCAGCAGCTTATTCGGGACTGTGGTGGAGACCCAGTACTTC
clone_size: .; v_call: TRBV27; d_call: TRBD2; j_call: TRBJ2-7; cdr3_aa: CASSLSKVAGGPLGEQYF; cdr3_nt: TGTGCCAGCAGTTTATCGAAGGTAGCGGGAGGCCCCCTCGGCGAGCAGTACTTC
clone_size: .; v_call: TRBV9; d_call: TRBD2; j_call: TRBJ2-5; cdr3_aa: CASSVGASGIQETQYF; cdr3_nt: TGTGCCAGCAGCGTAGGGGCTAGCGGAATACAAGAGACCCAGTACTTC
clone_size: .; v_call: TRBV7-8; d_call: TRBD1; j_call: TRBJ2-5; cdr3_aa: CASSLVQGQVYF; cdr3_nt: TGTGCCAGCAGCTTAGTTCAGGGACAGGTATACTTC
clone_size: .; v_call: TRBV28; d_call: .; j_call: TRBJ2-5; cdr3_aa: CASSLSGGSETQYF; cdr3_nt: TGTGCCAGCAGTTTATCAGGAGGTTCCGAGACCCAGTACTTC
clone_size: once; v_call: TRBV28; d_call: .; j_call: TRBJ1-2; cdr3_aa: CASSLTALGGYTF; cdr3_nt: TGTGCCAGCAGCCTGACAGCCTTGGGGGGCTACACCTTC
clone_size: once; v_call: TRBV6-4; d_call: TRBD2; j_call: TRBJ2-7; cdr3_aa: CASSPPGGRRLAGVYEQYF; cdr3_nt: TGTGCCAGCAGCCCCCCTGGGGGGCGGCGACTAGCGGGAGTCTACGAGCAGTACTTC
clone_size: few; v_call: TRBV7-9; d_call: TRBD1; j_call: TRBJ2-3; cdr3_aa: CASSSGQSTDTQYF; cdr3_nt: TGTGCCAGCAGCTCGGGACAGTCCACAGATACGCAGTATTTT
clone_size: few; v_call: TRBV5-1; d_call: .; j_call: TRBJ2-2; cdr3_aa: CASSLVGQVNTGELFF; cdr3_nt: TGCGCCAGCAGCTTGGTGGGGCAGGTGAACACCGGGGAGCTGTTTTTT
clone_size: few; v_call: TRBV6-1; d_call: TRBD1; j_call: TRBJ1-5; cdr3_aa: CASSRGQNQPQHF; cdr3_nt: TGTGCCAGCAGTAGGGGACAGAATCAGCCCCAGCATTTT
clone_size: .; v_call: TRBV30; d_call: .; j_call: TRBJ2-7; cdr3_aa: CAWRGGEEQYF; cdr3_nt: TGTGCCTGGAGGGGGGGAGAGGAGCAGTACTTC
clone_size: .; v_call: TRBV15; d_call: .; j_call: TRBJ2-7; cdr3_aa: CATSGEGGETTYEQYF; cdr3_nt: TGTGCCACCAGCGGAGAGGGAGGTGAGACAACCTACGAGCAGTACTTC
clone_size: .; v_call: TRBV27; d_call: .; j_call: TRBJ1-1; cdr3_aa: CASSLWAGDTEAFF; cdr3_nt: TGTGCCAGCAGTTTATGGGCAGGGGATACTGAAGCTTTCTTT
clone_size: .; v_call: TRBV29-1; d_call: .; j_call: TRBJ1-1; cdr3_aa: CSSSPPGASTEAFF; cdr3_nt: TGCAGTTCCTCCCCCCCAGGGGCGAGCACTGAAGCTTTCTTT
clone_size: .; v_call: TRBV7-9; d_call: TRBD2; j_call: TRBJ2-5; cdr3_aa: CASTPVGGALGQETQYF; cdr3_nt: TGTGCCAGCACCCCTGTCGGGGGGGCGCTTGGCCAAGAGACCCAGTACTTC
clone_size: few; v_call: TRBV5-1; d_call: TRBD2; j_call: TRBJ2-5; cdr3_aa: CASSPGTSGGSLETQYF; cdr3_nt: TGCGCCAGCAGCCCCGGGACTAGCGGGGGATCTTTGGAGACCCAGTACTTC
clone_size: .; v_call: TRBV19; d_call: .; j_call: TRBJ1-4; cdr3_aa: CASRSLVGEKLFF; cdr3_nt: TGTGCCAGTAGAAGCCTCGTCGGGGAAAAACTGTTTTTT
clone_size: .; v_call: TRBV2; d_call: .; j_call: TRBJ1-1; cdr3_aa: CASSERQAMYTEAFF; cdr3_nt: TGTGCCAGCAGTGAAAGGCAGGCCATGTACACTGAAGCTTTCTTT
clone_size: .; v_call: TRBV7-2; d_call: .; j_call: TRBJ1-5; cdr3_aa: CASSLDAGNQHF; cdr3_nt: TGTGCCAGCAGCTTAGATGCAGGCAACCAGCATTTT
clone_size: .; v_call: TRBV30; d_call: .; j_call: TRBJ1-3; cdr3_aa: CAWGGFSGNTIYF; cdr3_nt: TGTGCCTGGGGGGGGTTCTCTGGAAACACCATATATTTT
clone_size: few; v_call: TRBV27; d_call: TRBD1; j_call: TRBJ1-2; cdr3_aa: CASSSGTGEYGYTF; cdr3_nt: TGTGCCAGCAGTTCGGGGACAGGGGAATATGGCTACACCTTC
clone_size: .; v_call: TRBV29-1; d_call: TRBD2; j_call: TRBJ2-3; cdr3_aa: CSGRTSGRTDTQYF; cdr3_nt: TGCAGCGGCAGGACTAGCGGTCGCACAGATACGCAGTATTTT
clone_size: once; v_call: TRBV29-1; d_call: TRBD2; j_call: TRBJ2-3; cdr3_aa: CSVGTNTLLDTQYF; cdr3_nt: TGCAGCGTGGGGACTAACACCCTCTTAGATACGCAGTATTTT
clone_size: .; v_call: TRBV6-5; d_call: .; j_call: TRBJ1-2; cdr3_aa: CASSYRGAPYGYTF; cdr3_nt: TGTGCCAGCAGTTATCGGGGGGCTCCCTATGGCTACACCTTC
clone_size: .; v_call: TRBV6-5; d_call: .; j_call: TRBJ1-2; cdr3_aa: CASSYVDSPGYTF; cdr3_nt: TGTGCCAGCAGTTACGTCGACAGCCCCGGCTACACCTTC
clone_size: .; v_call: TRBV6-5; d_call: TRBD1; j_call: TRBJ2-7; cdr3_aa: CASSYSTGNEQYF; cdr3_nt: TGTGCCAGCAGTTACTCGACAGGGAACGAGCAGTACTTC
clone_size: .; v_call: TRBV28; d_call: TRBD1; j_call: TRBJ2-7; cdr3_aa: CASSGTGGAAREQYF; cdr3_nt: TGTGCCAGCAGTGGCACAGGGGGCGCAGCGCGCGAGCAGTACTTC
clone_size: .; v_call: TRBV7-6; d_call: .; j_call: TRBJ2-1; cdr3_aa: CASSLEEGSFYNEQFF; cdr3_nt: TGTGCCAGCAGCTTAGAGGAGGGTTCCTTTTACAATGAGCAGTTCTTC
clone_size: .; v_call: TRBV5-1; d_call: .; j_call: TRBJ2-7; cdr3_aa: CASSLQGTISYEQYF; cdr3_nt: TGCGCCAGCAGCCTTCAGGGGACCATATCCTACGAGCAGTACTTC
clone_size: .; v_call: TRBV30; d_call: .; j_call: TRBJ1-5; cdr3_aa: CAWSVRFNQPQHF; cdr3_nt: TGTGCCTGGAGTGTCCGGTTCAATCAGCCCCAGCATTTT
clone_size: .; v_call: TRBV10-3; d_call: .; j_call: TRBJ2-7; cdr3_aa: CAIREGRSSYEQYF; cdr3_nt: TGTGCCATCAGGGAGGGTCGGAGCTCCTACGAGCAGTACTTC
clone_size: once; v_call: TRBV18; d_call: .; j_call: TRBJ2-2; cdr3_aa: CASSPTLGGANTGELFF; cdr3_nt: TGTGCCAGCTCGCCAACCTTAGGCGGAGCGAACACCGGGGAGCTGTTTTTT
clone_size: .; v_call: TRBV30; d_call: .; j_call: TRBJ1-1; cdr3_aa: CAWAPLELFTEAFF; cdr3_nt: TGTGCCTGGGCCCCCTTAGAGCTCTTCACTGAAGCTTTCTTT
clone_size: few; v_call: TRBV6-5; d_call: .; j_call: TRBJ1-6; cdr3_aa: CASSYSSGSPLHF; cdr3_nt: TGTGCCAGCAGTTACTCCTCAGGGTCACCCCTCCACTTT
clone_size: .; v_call: TRBV4-1; d_call: TRBD2; j_call: TRBJ2-3; cdr3_aa: CASSQGGLVDTQYF; cdr3_nt: TGCGCCAGCAGCCAGGGGGGACTAGTTGATACGCAGTATTTT
clone_size: .; v_call: TRBV7-8; d_call: TRBD1; j_call: TRBJ2-1; cdr3_aa: CASSRGQGHEQFF; cdr3_nt: TGTGCCAGCAGCAGGGGACAGGGCCATGAGCAGTTCTTC
clone_size: .; v_call: TRBV28; d_call: .; j_call: TRBJ1-5; cdr3_aa: CASVEGNQPQHF; cdr3_nt: TGTGCCAGCGTCGAGGGCAATCAGCCCCAGCATTTT
clone_size: .; v_call: TRBV29-1; d_call: TRBD1; j_call: TRBJ1-5; cdr3_aa: CSVGQGNGQPQHF; cdr3_nt: TGCAGCGTCGGACAGGGGAATGGTCAGCCCCAGCATTTT
clone_size: .; v_call: TRBV6-6; d_call: .; j_call: TRBJ1-5; cdr3_aa: CASILQGAGSNQPQHF; cdr3_nt: TGTGCCAGCATTCTACAGGGCGCCGGAAGCAATCAGCCCCAGCATTTT
clone_size: .; v_call: TRBV28; d_call: TRBD2; j_call: TRBJ2-7; cdr3_aa: CASSLTSGTLYEQYF; cdr3_nt: TGTGCCAGCAGTTTAACCAGCGGGACCCTCTACGAGCAGTACTTC
clone_size: .; v_call: TRBV29-1; d_call: TRBD2; j_call: TRBJ2-3; cdr3_aa: CSVGLASRTDTQYF; cdr3_nt: TGCAGCGTCGGACTAGCGTCTCGCACAGATACGCAGTATTTT
clone_size: .; v_call: TRBV7-9; d_call: TRBD1; j_call: TRBJ2-1; cdr3_aa: CASRRGRTGNYNEQFF; cdr3_nt: TGTGCCAGCAGGAGGGGGAGGACAGGGAACTACAATGAGCAGTTCTTC
clone_size: .; v_call: TRBV29-1; d_call: TRBD2; j_call: TRBJ2-7; cdr3_aa: CSAPKTGQAGEQYF; cdr3_nt: TGCAGCGCCCCTAAAACAGGCCAAGCGGGGGAGCAGTACTTC
clone_size: .; v_call: TRBV9; d_call: .; j_call: TRBJ2-3; cdr3_aa: CASSAGQLTDTQYF; cdr3_nt: TGTGCCAGCAGCGCCGGACAACTCACAGATACGCAGTATTTT
clone_size: .; v_call: TRBV7-2; d_call: TRBD2; j_call: TRBJ2-7; cdr3_aa: CASSFIGGGDYEQYF; cdr3_nt: TGTGCCAGCAGCTTCATCGGGGGAGGGGACTACGAGCAGTACTTC
clone_size: .; v_call: TRBV9; d_call: .; j_call: TRBJ2-1; cdr3_aa: CASSVGGAVNEQFF; cdr3_nt: TGTGCCAGCAGCGTAGGTGGGGCAGTCAATGAGCAGTTCTTC
clone_size: .; v_call: TRBV6-1; d_call: TRBD1; j_call: TRBJ2-7; cdr3_aa: CASSRTGTVYEQYF; cdr3_nt: TGTGCCAGCAGCCGGACAGGGACGGTCTACGAGCAGTACTTC
clone_size: .; v_call: TRBV11-2; d_call: .; j_call: TRBJ2-1; cdr3_aa: CASSPSLAGDNEQFF; cdr3_nt: TGTGCCAGCAGCCCTTCACTAGCTGGGGACAATGAGCAGTTCTTC